The 9 T cell receptor beta chains below all came from one sample that was sequenced in a study of blood T cell repertoires in COVID-19. The data were produced by immunoSEQ multiplex PCR, yet TCRdb's version contains in-frame clones alone and is incomplete. This sample carries under 250,000 clones, roughly 80% of them seen once, and the ten largest clones take around 5.4%. Sequencing was performed on peripheral blood. These receptors were taken from a woman between 65 and 79 years old with acute or convalescent COVID-19.

About this clone itself: One end of the junction is discordant with germline, which a read error may explain. The rearrangement joins TRBV5-4 to TRBJ2-7; 16 bases are shared with TRBD2. The CDR3 consists of 17 residues. Germline-derived CDR1 and CDR2 are SGHNT and YYREEE (reference sequence). CDR3 DNA sequence: TGTGTCAGCAGCTTGGGCGGGACTAGCGGGAGGGCTTACGAGCAGTACTTC. It encodes CVSSLGGTSGRAYEQYF.

V gene TRBV20-1 combines with J gene TRBJ2-3, with D possibly TRBD1 on 6 matching bases. Germline CDR1 reads DFQATT; CDR2 reads SNEGSKA (reference sequence). Trimming left V 3 bases short and J 2 bases short, with 15 bases between. The CDR3 has 15 residues. The CDR3 reads CSASLDQGHTDTQYF. The CDR3 DNA sequence: TGCAGTGCTAGTTTGGATCAGGGACACACAGATACGCAGTATTTT.

The chain uses TRBV5-1 and TRBJ1-1; TRBD1 matches at 10 bases. The germline CDR1 and CDR2 sequences are SGHRS and YFSETQ. The CDR3 is 14 amino acids. The trim removed 5 bases at V and 6 bases at J, leaving 7 bases unmatched. CDR3 in DNA: TGCGCCAGCAGGACCGGGACAGGGGTCTCTGAAGCTTTCTTT. It translates to CASRTGTGVSEAFF.

V and J are TRBV30 and TRBJ2-6; D might be TRBD1 (6 bases). V was trimmed by 5 bases and J by 4 bases, leaving 15 bases between them. Germline lookup yields CDR1 GTSNPN and CDR2 SVGIG (reference sequence). CDR3 length: 15 amino acids. CDR3 loop: CAWEGMGAGANVLTF. CDR3 DNA: TGTGCCTGGGAAGGGATGGGGGCCGGGGCCAACGTCCTGACTTTC.

This chain joins TRBV9 and TRBJ1-4; tentative D call: TRBD1 (6 bases). The CDR3 consists of 15 residues. V shed 4 bases and J shed 8 bases, with 18 bases lying between them. Germline V CDR1 and CDR2: SGDLS, YYNGEE. This CDR3 is CASSPPTTGLEKLFF. CDR3 DNA: TGTGCCAGCAGCCCCCCAACAACAGGGTTGGAAAAACTGTTTTTT.

This clone appeared a few times. The rearrangement joins TRBV5-1 to TRBJ1-6; a weak D match, TRBD1 (6 bases). Germline CDR1 and CDR2: SGHRS and YFSETQ. V dropped 4 bases and J dropped 7 bases, with 12 bases sitting between them. The CDR3 totals 14 residues. In DNA form, the CDR3 reads TGCGCCAGCAGCCGCCGGGACACCAATTCACCCCTCCACTTT. This sequence encodes CASSRRDTNSPLHF.

V and J are TRBV11-1 and TRBJ2-1; 11 bases line up with TRBD2. The CDR3 length is 15 residues. V lost 4 bases and J lost 9; bases outside the gene matches: 8. Germline CDR1 is SGHAT and CDR2 is FQDESV (reference sequence). CDR3 sequence: CASSSGTSGKREQFF. The CDR3 DNA follows: TGTGCCAGCAGCTCCGGGACTAGCGGTAAGCGTGAGCAGTTCTTC. The full variable domain, in which reference TRBV11-1 and TRBJ2-1 provide the parts outside the CDR3, is EAEVAQSPRYKITEKSQAVAFWCDPISGHATLYWYRQILGQGPELLVQFQDESVVDDSQLPKDRFSAERLKGVDSTLKIQPAELGDSAMYLCASSSGTSGKREQFFGPGTRLTVL.

The CDR3 loop is CAWSPAGDSPLHF. The CDR3 DNA reads as TGTGCCTGGAGTCCGGCAGGGGATTCACCCCTCCACTTT. The chain has TRBV30 and TRBJ1-6, with D perhaps TRBD1 (6 bases). Germline-derived CDR1 and CDR2 are GTSNPN and SVGIG (reference sequence). The CDR3 totals 13 residues. Trimming removed 2 bases at V and 8 bases at J, with 10 bases between.

The chain's CDR3 is CASSPAYRGLGYGYTF. DNA of the CDR3: TGTGCCAGCAGTCCGGCGTACAGGGGGCTCGGCTATGGCTACACCTTC. The chain employs TRBV6-2 or TRBV6-3 and TRBJ1-2, with 9 positions matching TRBD1. Germline V gene data show CDR1 as MNHEY and CDR2 as SVGEGT. The CDR3 has 16 residues. The V gene end was trimmed by 5 bases and the J gene end by 4 bases; junction bases not matched to a gene: 11.